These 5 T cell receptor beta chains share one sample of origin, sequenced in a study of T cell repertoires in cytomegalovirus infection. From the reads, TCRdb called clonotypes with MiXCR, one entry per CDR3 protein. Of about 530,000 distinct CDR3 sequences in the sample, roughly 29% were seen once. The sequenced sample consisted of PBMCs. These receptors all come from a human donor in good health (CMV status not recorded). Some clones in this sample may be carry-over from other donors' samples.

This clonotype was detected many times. The CDR3 DNA sequence: TGTGCCAGCAGCGCCGGGGGGAGGCACTATGGCTACACCTTC. This sequence encodes CASSAGGRHYGYTF. The rearrangement joins TRBV7-2 to TRBJ1-2, with D possibly TRBD1 on 5 matching bases. This CDR3 spans 14 amino acids. CDR1 and CDR2 (germline): SGHTA, FQGNSA. V gave up 5 bases and J gave up 3 bases, with 13 bases separating them.

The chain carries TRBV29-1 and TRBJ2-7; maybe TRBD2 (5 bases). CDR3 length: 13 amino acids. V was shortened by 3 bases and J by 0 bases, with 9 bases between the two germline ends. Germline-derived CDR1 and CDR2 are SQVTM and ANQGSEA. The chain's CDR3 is CSVELGSSYEQYF. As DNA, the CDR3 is TGCAGCGTTGAGTTGGGGAGCTCCTACGAGCAGTACTTC.

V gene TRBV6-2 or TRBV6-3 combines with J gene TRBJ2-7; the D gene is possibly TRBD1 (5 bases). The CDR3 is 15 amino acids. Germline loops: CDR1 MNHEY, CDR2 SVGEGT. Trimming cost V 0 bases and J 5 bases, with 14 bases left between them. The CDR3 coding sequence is TGTGCCAGCAGTTACTCAGGGGCCTACTACCACGAGCAGTACGTC. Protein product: CASSYSGAYYHEQYV.

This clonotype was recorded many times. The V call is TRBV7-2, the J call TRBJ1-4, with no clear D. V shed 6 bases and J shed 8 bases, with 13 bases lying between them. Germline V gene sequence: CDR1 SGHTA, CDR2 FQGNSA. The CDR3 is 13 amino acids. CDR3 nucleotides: TGTGCCAGCAGATACTCAACCGGAGAAAAACTGTTTTTT. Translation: CASRYSTGEKLFF.

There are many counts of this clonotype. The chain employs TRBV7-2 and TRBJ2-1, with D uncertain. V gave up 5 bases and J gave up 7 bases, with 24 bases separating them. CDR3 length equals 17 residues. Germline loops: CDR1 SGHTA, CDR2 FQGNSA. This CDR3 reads CASSDRAPGFRRNEQFF. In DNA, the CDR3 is TGTGCCAGCAGCGACCGGGCACCCGGTTTTAGACGAAATGAGCAGTTCTTC.